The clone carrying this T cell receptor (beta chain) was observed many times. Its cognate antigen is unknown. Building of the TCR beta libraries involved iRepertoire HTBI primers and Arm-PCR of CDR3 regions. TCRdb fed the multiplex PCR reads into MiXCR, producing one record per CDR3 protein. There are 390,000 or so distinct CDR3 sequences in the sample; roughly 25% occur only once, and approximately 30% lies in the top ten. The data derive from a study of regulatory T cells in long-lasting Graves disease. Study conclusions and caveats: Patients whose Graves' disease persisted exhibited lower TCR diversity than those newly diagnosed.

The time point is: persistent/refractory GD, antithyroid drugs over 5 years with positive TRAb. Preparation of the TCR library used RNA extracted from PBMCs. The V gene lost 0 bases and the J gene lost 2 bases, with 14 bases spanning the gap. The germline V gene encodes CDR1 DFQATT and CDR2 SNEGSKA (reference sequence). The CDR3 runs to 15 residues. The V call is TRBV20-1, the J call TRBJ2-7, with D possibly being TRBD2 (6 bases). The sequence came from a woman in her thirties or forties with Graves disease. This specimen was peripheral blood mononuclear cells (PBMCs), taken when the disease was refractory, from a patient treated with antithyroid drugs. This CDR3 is CSARDGGQVAYEQYF. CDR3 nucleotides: TGCAGTGCTAGAGATGGAGGGCAGGTGGCCTACGAGCAGTACTTC.